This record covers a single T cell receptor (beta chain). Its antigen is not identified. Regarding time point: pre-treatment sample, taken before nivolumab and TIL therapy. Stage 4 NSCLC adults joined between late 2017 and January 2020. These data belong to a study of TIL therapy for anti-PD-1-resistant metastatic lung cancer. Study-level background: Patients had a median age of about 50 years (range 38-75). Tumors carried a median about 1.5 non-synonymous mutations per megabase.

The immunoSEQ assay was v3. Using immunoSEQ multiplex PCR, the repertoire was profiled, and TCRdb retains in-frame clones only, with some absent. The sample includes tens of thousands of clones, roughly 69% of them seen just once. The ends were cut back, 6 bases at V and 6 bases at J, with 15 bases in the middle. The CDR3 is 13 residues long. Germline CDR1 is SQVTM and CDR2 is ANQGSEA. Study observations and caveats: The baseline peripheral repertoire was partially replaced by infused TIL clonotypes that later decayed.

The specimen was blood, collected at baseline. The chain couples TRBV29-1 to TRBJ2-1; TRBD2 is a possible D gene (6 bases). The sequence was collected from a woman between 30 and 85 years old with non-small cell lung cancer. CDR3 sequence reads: CSVYRDSANEQFF. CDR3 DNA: TGCAGCGTATACCGGGACTCCGCCAATGAGCAGTTCTTC.